These T cell receptor beta chains were read from a single sample in a study of technical replicates of blood from several donors. Data came from immunoSEQ multiplex PCR; TCRdb stores just in-frame clones and leaves some out. Counted here are 55,000 to 75,000 clones, 91% occurring once; the ten biggest clones make up 3% to 5%. The sequenced material came from PBMCs. The receptors were sampled from a human donor in good health. Some clones in this sample may be carry-over from other donors' samples. CDR3s include the opening cysteine and the closing phenylalanine or tryptophan. The D gene is left open where the match is weak. Where a row states a size, it is once, few, many or the class of an expanded clone; other rows omit it.

j_call d_call v_call clone_size cdr3_aa cdr3_nt
TRBJ2-7 NA TRBV7-6 NA CASSLGGDGSYEQYF TGTGCCAGCAGCTTAGGGGGAGACGGTTCCTACGAGCAGTACTTC
TRBJ2-1 TRBD2 TRBV12-5 NA CASGTPRLAGDRYEQFF TGTGCTAGTGGTACCCCTAGACTAGCGGGGGATAGGTATGAGCAGTTCTTC
TRBJ1-4 NA TRBV4-3 NA CASSQGNRENEKLFF TGCGCCAGCAGCCAGGGGAACCGGGAGAATGAAAAACTGTTTTTT
TRBJ2-5 NA TRBV5-4 once CASSSYSEGETQYF TGTGCCAGCAGCTCCTACTCCGAGGGCGAGACCCAGTACTTC
TRBJ1-1 NA TRBV19 NA CASSRRAEAFF TGTGCCAGTAGTAGGAGGGCTGAAGCTTTCTTT
TRBJ2-5 TRBD2 TRBV27 NA CASRGLAGNQETQYF TGTGCCAGCAGGGGACTAGCGGGTAACCAAGAGACCCAGTACTTC
TRBJ2-1 TRBD2 TRBV7-9 NA CASSQLGTGGSNEQFF TGTGCCAGCAGCCAACTTGGAACGGGAGGGAGCAATGAGCAGTTCTTC
TRBJ2-3 NA TRBV7-3 NA CASRPTPGDTQYF TGTGCCAGCAGACCCACCCCCGGAGATACGCAGTATTTT
TRBJ1-5 TRBD1 TRBV19 once CASSTPDRGLNQPQHF TGTGCCAGTAGTACGCCGGACAGGGGGCTAAATCAGCCCCAGCATTTT
TRBJ2-7 NA TRBV7-9 NA CASSLAEPYEQYF TGTGCCAGCAGCTTAGCCGAGCCCTACGAGCAGTACTTC
TRBJ1-2 NA TRBV2 NA CASSVGYGYTF TGTGCCAGCAGTGTCGGGTATGGCTACACCTTC
TRBJ2-3 NA TRBV30 NA CAWSVGEAGSDTQYF TGTGCCTGGAGTGTAGGCGAGGCAGGGTCAGATACGCAGTATTTT
TRBJ2-2 TRBD1 TRBV7-2 NA CASSFDRGRVGELFF TGTGCCAGCAGCTTTGACAGGGGGCGGGTCGGGGAGCTGTTTTTT
TRBJ2-3 TRBD2 TRBV5-4 NA CASSSGSQSDTQYF TGTGCCAGCAGTAGCGGGAGTCAATCAGATACGCAGTATTTT
TRBJ2-1 NA TRBV15 NA CATSRDGVSSEQFF TGTGCCACCAGCAGAGATGGCGTCTCTAGCGAGCAGTTCTTC
TRBJ1-2 TRBD1 TRBV6-1 NA CASSELGQVWHGYTF TGTGCCAGCAGTGAACTCGGACAGGTCTGGCATGGCTACACCTTC
TRBJ1-5 NA TRBV10-3 few CAISTGGIGNQPQHF TGTGCCATCAGTACGGGGGGCATAGGCAATCAGCCCCAGCATTTT
TRBJ2-3 TRBD2 TRBV4-3 NA CASSQEGVAGATRTDTQYF TGCGCCAGCAGCCAAGAGGGCGTAGCGGGGGCTACTAGGACAGATACGCAGTATTTT
TRBJ1-1 NA TRBV30 NA CAWSVLRTEAFF TGTGCCTGGAGTGTACTCCGCACTGAAGCTTTCTTT
TRBJ1-4 NA TRBV9 once CASSSYQGSGEKLFF TGTGCCAGCAGCTCATACCAGGGGTCGGGTGAAAAACTGTTTTTT
TRBJ2-7 NA TRBV5-6 once CASSLAGGSYEQYF TGTGCCAGCAGCTTGGCTGGCGGGTCCTACGAGCAGTACTTC
TRBJ2-7 NA TRBV7-2 NA CASSLGVDRRYEQYF TGTGCCAGCAGCTTAGGGGTGGACAGACGCTACGAGCAGTACTTC
TRBJ2-1 NA TRBV25-1 NA CASSDTEGNEQFF TGTGCCAGCAGTGACACGGAGGGGAATGAGCAGTTCTTC
TRBJ1-4 TRBD1 TRBV7-9 NA CASSPTGVREKLFF TGTGCCAGCAGCCCGACAGGGGTGAGGGAAAAACTGTTTTTT
TRBJ2-1 TRBD2 TRBV6-5 NA CASNSVRGAYNEQFF TGTGCCAGCAATTCCGTCCGGGGGGCCTACAATGAGCAGTTCTTC
TRBJ1-5 NA TRBV5-1 NA CASSLAPAGGGQPQHF TGCGCCAGCAGCTTGGCCCCCGCCGGGGGAGGTCAGCCCCAGCATTTT
TRBJ2-1 TRBD1 TRBV6-1 NA CASSEGDRGLYNEQFF TGTGCCAGCAGTGAGGGGGACAGGGGGCTCTACAATGAGCAGTTCTTC
TRBJ1-6 NA TRBV25-1 NA CASSDSSYNSPLHF TGTGCCAGCAGTGATAGCTCCTATAATTCACCCCTCCACTTT
TRBJ2-7 TRBD1 TRBV28 once CASSLRPGQGLYEQYF TGTGCCAGCAGTTTAAGGCCGGGACAGGGACTCTACGAGCAGTACTTC